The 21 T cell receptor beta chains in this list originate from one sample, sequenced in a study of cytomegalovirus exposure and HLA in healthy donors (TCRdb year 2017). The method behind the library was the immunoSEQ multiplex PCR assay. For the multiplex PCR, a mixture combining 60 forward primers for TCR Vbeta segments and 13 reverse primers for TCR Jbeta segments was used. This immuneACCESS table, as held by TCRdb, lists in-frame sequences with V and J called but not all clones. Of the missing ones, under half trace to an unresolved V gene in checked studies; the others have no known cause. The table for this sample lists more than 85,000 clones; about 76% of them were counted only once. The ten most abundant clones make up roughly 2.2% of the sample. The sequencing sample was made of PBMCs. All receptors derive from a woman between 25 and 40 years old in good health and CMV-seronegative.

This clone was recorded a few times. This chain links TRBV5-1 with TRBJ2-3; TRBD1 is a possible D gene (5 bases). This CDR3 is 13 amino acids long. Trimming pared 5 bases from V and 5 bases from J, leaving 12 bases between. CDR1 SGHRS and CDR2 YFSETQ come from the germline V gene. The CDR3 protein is CASRGAWGDTQYF. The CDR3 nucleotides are TGCGCCAGCAGAGGGGCTTGGGGAGATACGCAGTATTTT.

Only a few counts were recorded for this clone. CDR3 sequence: CASSLVAGDRETQYF. CDR3 DNA: TGTGCCAGCAGCTTAGTGGCGGGAGACAGGGAGACCCAGTACTTC. The gene calls are TRBV7-8 and TRBJ2-5; maybe TRBD2 (7 bases). Germline V gene lookup returns CDR1 SGHVS and CDR2 FQNEAQ. CDR3 size: 15 residues. Between the trimmed V and J ends, which lost 1 base and 5 bases, there was a span of 14 bases.

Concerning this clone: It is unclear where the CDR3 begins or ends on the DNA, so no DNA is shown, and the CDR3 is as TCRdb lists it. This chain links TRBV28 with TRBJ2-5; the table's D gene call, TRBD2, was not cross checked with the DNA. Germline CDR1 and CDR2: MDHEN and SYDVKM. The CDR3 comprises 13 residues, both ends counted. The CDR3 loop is CASTSGDGGEQYF.

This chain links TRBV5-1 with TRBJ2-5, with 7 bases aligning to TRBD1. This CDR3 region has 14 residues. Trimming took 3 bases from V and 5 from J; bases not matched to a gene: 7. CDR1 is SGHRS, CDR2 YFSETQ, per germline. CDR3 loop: CASSSPGQSETQYF. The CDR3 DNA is TGCGCCAGCAGCTCGCCGGGACAGTCCGAGACCCAGTACTTC.

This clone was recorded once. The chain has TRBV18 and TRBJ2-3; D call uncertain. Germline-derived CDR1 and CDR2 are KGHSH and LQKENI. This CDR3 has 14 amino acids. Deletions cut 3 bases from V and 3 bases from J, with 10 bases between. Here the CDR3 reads CASSPDIATDTQYF. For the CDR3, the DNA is TGTGCCAGCTCACCCGACATCGCTACAGATACGCAGTATTTT.

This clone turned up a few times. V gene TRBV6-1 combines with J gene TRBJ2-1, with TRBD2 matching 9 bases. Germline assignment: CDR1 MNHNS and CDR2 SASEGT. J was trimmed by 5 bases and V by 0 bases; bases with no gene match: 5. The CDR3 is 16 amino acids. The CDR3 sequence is CASSEAVAGVNNEQFF. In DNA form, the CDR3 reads TGTGCCAGCAGTGAAGCGGTAGCGGGGGTGAACAATGAGCAGTTCTTC.

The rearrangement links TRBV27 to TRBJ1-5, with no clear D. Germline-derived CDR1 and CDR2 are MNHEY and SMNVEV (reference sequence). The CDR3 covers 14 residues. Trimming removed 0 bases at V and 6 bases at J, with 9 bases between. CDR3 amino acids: CASSLSTGSQPQHF. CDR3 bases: TGTGCCAGCAGTTTATCGACTGGATCTCAGCCCCAGCATTTT.

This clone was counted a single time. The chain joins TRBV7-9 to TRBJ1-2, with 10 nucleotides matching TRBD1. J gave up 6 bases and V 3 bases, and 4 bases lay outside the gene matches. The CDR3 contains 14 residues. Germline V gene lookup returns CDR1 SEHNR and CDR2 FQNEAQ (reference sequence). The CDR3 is CASSFHGTGDGYTF. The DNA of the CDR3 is TGTGCCAGCAGCTTCCATGGGACAGGGGATGGCTACACCTTC.

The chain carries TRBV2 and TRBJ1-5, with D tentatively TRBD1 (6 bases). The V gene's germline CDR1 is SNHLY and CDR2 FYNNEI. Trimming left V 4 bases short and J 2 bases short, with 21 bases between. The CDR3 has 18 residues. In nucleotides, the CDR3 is TGTGCCAGCAGTGGGGGGACACAGGATCGAGTCGGCAATCAGCCCCAGCATTTT. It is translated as CASSGGTQDRVGNQPQHF.

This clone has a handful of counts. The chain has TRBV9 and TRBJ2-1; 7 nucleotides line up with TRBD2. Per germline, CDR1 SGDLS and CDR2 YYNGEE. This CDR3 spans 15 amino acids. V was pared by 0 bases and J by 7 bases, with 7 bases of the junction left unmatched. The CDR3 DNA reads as TGTGCCAGCAGCGTAGGCGCGGGAGTGGGTAATGAGCAGTTCTTC. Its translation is CASSVGAGVGNEQFF.

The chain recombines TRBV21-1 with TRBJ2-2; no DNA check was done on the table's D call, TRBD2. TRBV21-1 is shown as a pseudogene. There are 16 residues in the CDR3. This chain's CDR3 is CASSKGRVVNTGELFF. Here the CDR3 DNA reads TGTGCCAGCAGCAAAGGGAGGGTCGTGAACACCGGGGAGCTGTTTTTT.

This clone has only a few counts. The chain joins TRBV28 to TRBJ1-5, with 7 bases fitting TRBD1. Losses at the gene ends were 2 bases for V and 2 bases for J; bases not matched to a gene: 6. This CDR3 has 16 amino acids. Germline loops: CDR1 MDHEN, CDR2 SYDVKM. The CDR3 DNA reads TGTGCCAGCAGTTTACCGAAAGACAGGGGCAATCAGCCCCAGCATTTT. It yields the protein CASSLPKDRGNQPQHF.

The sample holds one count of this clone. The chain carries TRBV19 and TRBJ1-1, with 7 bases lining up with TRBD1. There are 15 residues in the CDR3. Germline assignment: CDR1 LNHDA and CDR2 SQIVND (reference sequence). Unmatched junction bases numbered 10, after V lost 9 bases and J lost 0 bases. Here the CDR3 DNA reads TGTGCCAGCAGGGACAGACTGTACATGAACACTGAAGCTTTCTTT. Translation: CASRDRLYMNTEAFF.

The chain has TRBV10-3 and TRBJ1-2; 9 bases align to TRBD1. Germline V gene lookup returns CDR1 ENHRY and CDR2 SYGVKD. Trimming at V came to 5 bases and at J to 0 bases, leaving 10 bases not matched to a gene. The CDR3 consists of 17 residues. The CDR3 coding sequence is TGTGCCATCAGTAGGGACAGGGACTACTCAGCTAACTATGGCTACACCTTC. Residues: CAISRDRDYSANYGYTF.

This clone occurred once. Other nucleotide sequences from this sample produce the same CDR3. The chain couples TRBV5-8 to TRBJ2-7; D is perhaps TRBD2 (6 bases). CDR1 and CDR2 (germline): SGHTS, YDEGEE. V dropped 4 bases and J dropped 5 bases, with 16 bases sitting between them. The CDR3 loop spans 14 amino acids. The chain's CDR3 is CASSLGLSTDEQYF. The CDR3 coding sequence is TGTGCCAGCAGCCTGGGACTTTCCACCGACGAGCAGTACTTC.

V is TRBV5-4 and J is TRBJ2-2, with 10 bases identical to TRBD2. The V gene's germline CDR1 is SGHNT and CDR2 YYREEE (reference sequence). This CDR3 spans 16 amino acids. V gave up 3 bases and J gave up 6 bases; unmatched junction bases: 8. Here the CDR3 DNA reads TGTGCCAGCAGCTCTGGAAGGCTAGCGGGAGCCGGGGAGCTGTTTTTT. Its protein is CASSSGRLAGAGELFF.

The chain's CDR3 is CASSSGQGAQPQHF. DNA of the CDR3: TGTGCCAGCAGCTCCGGACAGGGGGCCCAGCCCCAGCATTTT. This chain links TRBV7-2 with TRBJ1-5, with 11 bases lining up with TRBD1. Germline V lookup: CDR1 SGHTA, CDR2 FQGNSA. This CDR3 is built from 14 residues. With 4 bases clipped from V and 7 bases from J, the junction kept 3 bases outside the gene matches.

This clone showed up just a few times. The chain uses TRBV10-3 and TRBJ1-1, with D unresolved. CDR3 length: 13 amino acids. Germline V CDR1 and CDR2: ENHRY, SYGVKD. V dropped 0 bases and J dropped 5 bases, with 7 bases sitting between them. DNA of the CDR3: TGTGCCATCAGTGAGTCCCCTCGGACTGAAGCTTTCTTT. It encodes CAISESPRTEAFF.

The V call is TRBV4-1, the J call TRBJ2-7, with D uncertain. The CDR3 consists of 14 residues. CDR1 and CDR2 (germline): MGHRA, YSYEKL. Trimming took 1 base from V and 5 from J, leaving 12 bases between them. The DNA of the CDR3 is TGCGCCAGCAGCCAAGTAGCCTTAAGCAACGAGCAGTACTTC. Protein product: CASSQVALSNEQYF.

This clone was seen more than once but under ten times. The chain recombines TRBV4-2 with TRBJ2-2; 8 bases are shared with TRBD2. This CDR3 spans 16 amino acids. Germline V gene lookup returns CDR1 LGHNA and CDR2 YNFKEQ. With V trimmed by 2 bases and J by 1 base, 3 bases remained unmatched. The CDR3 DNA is TGTGCCAGCAGCCAAACGGGAGGGGGGAACACCGGGGAGCTGTTTTTT. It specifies CASSQTGGGNTGELFF.

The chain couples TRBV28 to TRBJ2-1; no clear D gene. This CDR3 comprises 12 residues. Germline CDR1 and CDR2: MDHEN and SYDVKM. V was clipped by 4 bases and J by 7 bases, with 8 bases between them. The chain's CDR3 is CASSSDTNEQFF. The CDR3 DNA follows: TGTGCCAGCAGTTCCGACACGAATGAGCAGTTCTTC.